These 22 T cell receptor beta chains were sequenced from one sample in a study of cytomegalovirus exposure and HLA in healthy donors. PCR amplification relied on 60 Vbeta primers (plus 13 Jbeta primers). Profiled with immunoSEQ multiplex PCR; TCRdb holds only in-frame clones, not every one. This sample yields roughly 290,000 clones, of which 75% to 90% are seen a single time; less than 0.4% belongs to the top ten. The sequenced sample consisted of PBMCs. These receptors all stem from a girl aged 2-10 years in good health and CMV-seronegative.

The chain carries TRBV28 and TRBJ2-7; D is possibly TRBD2 (6 bases). V was trimmed by 1 base and J by 4 bases, leaving 14 bases between them. Germline V gene sequence: CDR1 MDHEN, CDR2 SYDVKM. The length of the CDR3 is 15 residues. For the CDR3, the DNA is TGTGCCAGCAGTTTATATGGCGGGGTGGGATACGAGCAGTACTTC. Amino acids: CASSLYGGVGYEQYF.

The chain carries TRBV28 and TRBJ1-3, with a tentative D call TRBD1 (6 bases). From germline, CDR1 is MDHEN and CDR2 SYDVKM. V was pared by 2 bases and J by 0 bases, with 8 bases between. CDR3 size: 15 residues. The DNA of the CDR3 is TGTGCCAGCAGTTTAGGGGGCCACTCTGGAAACACCATATATTTT. Translating it yields CASSLGGHSGNTIYF. The entire variable domain, with the rest obtained from reference TRBV28 and TRBJ1-3, is as follows: DVKVTQSSRYLVKRTGEKVFLECVQDMDHENMFWYRQDPGLGLRLIYFSYDVKMKEKGDIPEGYSVSREKKERFSLILESASTNQTSMYLCASSLGGHSGNTIYFGEGSWLTVV.

To note about this clone: The sample carries other DNA sequences with the same CDR3. The chain couples TRBV28 to TRBJ1-4; D is possibly TRBD1 (5 bases). The V gene lost 6 bases and the J gene lost 3 bases, with 11 bases spanning the gap. This CDR3 is built from 14 residues. Germline V gene data show CDR1 as MDHEN and CDR2 as SYDVKM. CDR3 protein: CASSQGGSNEKLFF. CDR3 coding DNA: TGTGCCAGCAGCCAGGGAGGGTCTAATGAAAAACTGTTTTTT.

This chain joins TRBV30 and TRBJ1-2, with no clear D. Germline lookup yields CDR1 GTSNPN and CDR2 SVGIG (reference sequence). With 2 bases removed from V and 6 bases from J, the gap between germline ends came to 22 bases. CDR3 length: 16 amino acids. CDR3 sequence: CAWSRELRAVRNGYTF. For the CDR3, the DNA is TGTGCCTGGAGTAGGGAGCTTAGGGCCGTGAGGAATGGCTACACCTTC.

The chain uses TRBV5-1 and TRBJ1-2; a weak D match, TRBD1 (6 bases). The CDR3 is 15 residues long. CDR1 is SGHRS, CDR2 YFSETQ, per germline. V was cut by 0 bases and J by 6 bases, with 15 bases left in between. The CDR3 DNA reads TGCGCCAGCAGCTTGGGGGACACCGGACGGGATGGCTACACCTTC. It yields the protein CASSLGDTGRDGYTF.

The chain has TRBV5-4 and TRBJ2-7; 7 bases map to TRBD2. CDR1 SGHNT and CDR2 YYREEE come from the germline V gene (reference sequence). Losses at the gene ends were 4 bases for V and 4 bases for J; bases not matched to a gene: 8. The CDR3 is 14 residues long. The CDR3 region is CASSPGGNTYEQYF. The CDR3 nucleotides read TGTGCCAGCAGCCCCGGGGGGAACACATACGAGCAGTACTTC.

This clone occurred a few times. J is TRBJ1-2 and V is TRBV4-2; D is uncertain. The germline CDR1 and CDR2 sequences are LGHNA and YNFKEQ. This CDR3 is 16 amino acids long. The V gene lost 0 bases and the J gene lost 4 bases, with 15 bases spanning the gap. The CDR3 protein is CASSQDSQATFYGYTF. As DNA, the CDR3 is TGTGCCAGCAGCCAAGATTCCCAGGCGACGTTCTATGGCTACACCTTC.

The chain joins TRBV28 to TRBJ1-4, with D possibly being TRBD1 (5 bases). Trimming removed 6 bases from V and 3 bases from J, with 11 bases in between. Germline CDR1 MDHEN, CDR2 SYDVKM. The CDR3 is 14 residues long. CDR3 sequence: CASRAGGANEKLFF. CDR3 bases: TGTGCCAGCAGGGCGGGGGGGGCTAATGAAAAACTGTTTTTT.

The chain has TRBV19 and TRBJ1-2, with TRBD1 matching 7 bases. The CDR3 length is 14 residues. The V segment lost 5 bases and the J segment 7 bases; nucleotides outside the gene matches: 10. From germline, CDR1 is LNHDA and CDR2 SQIVND (reference sequence). CDR3 sequence reads: CASSYAGTVSGYTF. As DNA, the CDR3 is TGTGCCAGTAGTTACGCCGGGACAGTGTCTGGCTACACCTTC.

The gene calls are TRBV30 and TRBJ1-4; a weak D match, TRBD1 (5 bases). This CDR3 spans 13 amino acids. CDR1 GTSNPN and CDR2 SVGIG come from the germline V gene (reference sequence). The CDR3 bases are TGTGTTCTGGGGGGGTCAACTAATGAAAAACTGTTTTTT. Translating gives CVLGGSTNEKLFF. Looking up the rest from reference TRBV30 and TRBJ1-4 gives the full variable domain: SQTIHQWPATLVQPVGSPLSLECTVEGTSNPNLYWYRQAAGRGLQLLFYSVGIGQISSEVPQNLSASRPQDRQFILSSKKLLLSDSGFYLCVLGGSTNEKLFFGSGTQLSVL.

V and J are TRBV5-1 and TRBJ2-6; D may be TRBD1 (5 bases). There are 17 residues in the CDR3. V lost 5 bases and J lost 1, with 16 bases in between. The germline gives CDR1 SGHRS, CDR2 YFSETQ. The CDR3 sequence is CASSIRDSTSGANVLTF. The DNA of the CDR3 is TGCGCCAGCAGTATCAGGGATAGCACTTCTGGGGCCAACGTCCTGACTTTC.

J is TRBJ1-5 and V is TRBV27, with 8 positions matching TRBD1. Trimming at V came to 4 bases and at J to 7 bases, leaving 6 bases not matched to a gene. The CDR3 is made up of 14 amino acids. In germline, CDR1 is MNHEY, CDR2 SMNVEV (reference sequence). The DNA for the CDR3 is TGTGCCAGCAGTTGGACAGGGATGGGACAGCCCCAGCATTTT. It is translated as CASSWTGMGQPQHF.

The chain is built from TRBV20-1 and TRBJ1-1; D unclear. The CDR3 covers 8 residues. The V end was cut by 3 bases, the J end by 12 bases, with 5 bases between. Germline V gene data show CDR1 as DFQATT and CDR2 as SNEGSKA (reference sequence). This CDR3 is CSARAPFF. CDR3 DNA sequence: TGCAGTGCTAGGGCTCCTTTCTTT.

The chain combines TRBV6-6 with TRBJ2-2; TRBD1 is a possible D gene (6 bases). Trimming pared 6 bases from V and 6 bases from J, leaving 20 bases between. The CDR3 is made up of 16 amino acids. In germline, CDR1 is MNHNY, CDR2 SVGAGI (reference sequence). CDR3 sequence: CASRKTGVHRPGELFF. The CDR3, as DNA: TGTGCCAGCAGGAAGACAGGCGTCCACCGTCCCGGGGAGCTGTTTTTT.

The rearrangement joins TRBV19 to TRBJ1-5, with 10 positions matching TRBD1. With 10 bases clipped from V and 4 bases from J, the junction kept 7 bases outside the gene matches. This CDR3 has 14 amino acids. CDR1 and CDR2 from the germline V gene are LNHDA and SQIVND (reference sequence). CDR3 amino acids: CATRVDRGNQPQHF. The CDR3 region has the DNA TGTGCCACCCGAGTGGACAGGGGGAATCAGCCCCAGCATTTT. The full variable domain, completed using reference TRBV19 and TRBJ1-5, is DGGITQSPKYLFRKEGQNVTLSCEQNLNHDAMYWYRQDPGQGLRLIYYSQIVNDFQKGDIAEGYSVSREKKESFPLTVTSAQKNPTAFYLCATRVDRGNQPQHFGDGTRLSIL.

This clone came up a few times. This chain uses TRBV29-1 with TRBJ2-1, with TRBD1 identical over 7 bases. The CDR3 is 15 residues long. J gave up 6 bases and V 0 bases, and 8 bases lay outside the gene matches. The germline CDR1 and CDR2 sequences are SQVTM and ANQGSEA. CDR3 DNA: TGCAGCGTTGAAGACAACAGGGGTTTGGGCAATGAGCAGTTCTTC. As protein: CSVEDNRGLGNEQFF.

V is TRBV28 and J is TRBJ2-7, with 12 bases aligning to TRBD2. This CDR3 has 16 residues. With 4 bases clipped from V and 3 bases from J, the junction kept 7 bases outside the gene matches. Germline CDR1 MDHEN, CDR2 SYDVKM. The CDR3 sequence is CASSSGLAGFYYEQYF. The CDR3 DNA reads as TGTGCCAGCAGTTCCGGACTAGCGGGATTTTACTACGAGCAGTACTTC.

This clone was found a few times. This chain links TRBV27 with TRBJ2-3; D not resolved. The CDR3 spans 16 residues. Germline V gives CDR1 MNHEY, CDR2 SMNVEV (reference sequence). V lost 2 bases to trimming and J lost 0 bases, with 12 bases between them. This CDR3 is CASSLSSRPSTDTQYF. CDR3 in DNA: TGTGCCAGCAGTTTAAGTTCCAGGCCTAGCACAGATACGCAGTATTTT.

The chain employs TRBV12-5 and TRBJ1-2; no firm D call. Germline lookup yields CDR1 LGHNT and CDR2 FRNRAP. The V end lost 0 bases, the J end lost 4 bases, and 15 bases lay between the germline ends. This CDR3 contains 16 residues. The CDR3 region is CASGLVVGSGFYGYTF. DNA for the CDR3: TGTGCTAGTGGTTTGGTAGTTGGATCAGGCTTCTATGGCTACACCTTC.

J is TRBJ1-3 and V is TRBV28; possible D gene TRBD1, 6 bases. The V end was cut by 3 bases, the J end by 0 bases, with 12 bases between. Germline V lookup: CDR1 MDHEN, CDR2 SYDVKM. The CDR3 loop spans 16 amino acids. The CDR3, as DNA: TGTGCCAGCAGTTTTCTCGGACAGAGCTCTGGAAACACCATATATTTT. Its translation is CASSFLGQSSGNTIYF.

The CDR3 here is CASSMGRVGQSSNGNQPQHF. The DNA of the CDR3 is TGTGCCAGTAGTATGGGGAGAGTTGGACAGTCCAGCAACGGCAATCAGCCCCAGCATTTT. The rearrangement links TRBV19 to TRBJ1-5; D is perhaps TRBD1 (6 bases). Trimming took off 3 bases at V and 2 bases at J, with 26 bases between the two ends. CDR1 and CDR2 (germline): LNHDA, SQIVND (reference sequence). CDR3 length equals 20 residues. Combining the CDR3 with reference TRBV19 and TRBJ1-5 gives the whole variable domain DGGITQSPKYLFRKEGQNVTLSCEQNLNHDAMYWYRQDPGQGLRLIYYSQIVNDFQKGDIAEGYSVSREKKESFPLTVTSAQKNPTAFYLCASSMGRVGQSSNGNQPQHFGDGTRLSIL.

V usage is TRBV2 and J usage is TRBJ1-2; 9 positions match TRBD1. The ends lost 6 bases at V and 8 bases at J; junction bases unmatched: 7. This CDR3 is 13 amino acids long. The germline gives CDR1 SNHLY, CDR2 FYNNEI. The CDR3 is CASRQGALDGYTF. As DNA, the CDR3 is TGTGCCAGCAGACAGGGGGCGCTTGACGGCTACACCTTC.